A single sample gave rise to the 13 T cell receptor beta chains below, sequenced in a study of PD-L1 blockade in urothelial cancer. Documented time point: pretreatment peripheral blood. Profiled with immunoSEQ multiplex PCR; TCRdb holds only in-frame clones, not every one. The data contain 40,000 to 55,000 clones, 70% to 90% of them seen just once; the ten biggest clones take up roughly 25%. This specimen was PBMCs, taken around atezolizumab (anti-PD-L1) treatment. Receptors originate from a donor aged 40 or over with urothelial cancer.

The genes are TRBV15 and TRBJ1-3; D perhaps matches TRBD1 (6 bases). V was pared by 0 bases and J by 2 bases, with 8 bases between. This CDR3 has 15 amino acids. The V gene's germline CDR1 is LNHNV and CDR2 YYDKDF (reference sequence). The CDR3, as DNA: TGTGCCACCAGCAGAGATCCAGGGGCTGGAAACACCATATATTTT. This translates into CATSRDPGAGNTIYF.

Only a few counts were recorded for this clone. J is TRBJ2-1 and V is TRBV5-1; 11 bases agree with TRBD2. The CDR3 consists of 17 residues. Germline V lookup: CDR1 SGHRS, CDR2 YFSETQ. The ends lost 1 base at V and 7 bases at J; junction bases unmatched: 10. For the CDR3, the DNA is TGCGCCAGCAGCTTGTTTCCGAGGGCTAGCGGGGGGAATGAGCAGTTCTTC. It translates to CASSLFPRASGGNEQFF.

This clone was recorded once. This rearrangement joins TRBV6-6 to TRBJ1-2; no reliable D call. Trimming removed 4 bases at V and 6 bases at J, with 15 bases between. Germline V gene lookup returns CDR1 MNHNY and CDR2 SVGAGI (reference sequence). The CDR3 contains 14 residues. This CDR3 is CASSFPTGEDGYTF. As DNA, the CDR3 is TGTGCCAGCAGTTTCCCGACGGGTGAGGATGGCTACACCTTC.

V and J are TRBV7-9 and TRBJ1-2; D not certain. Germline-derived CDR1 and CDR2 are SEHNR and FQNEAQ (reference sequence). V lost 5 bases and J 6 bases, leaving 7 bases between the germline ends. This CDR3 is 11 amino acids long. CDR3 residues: CASSRSDGYTF. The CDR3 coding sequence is TGTGCCAGCAGCCGGTCGGATGGCTACACCTTC.

The CDR3 region has the DNA TGTGCCACCAGGAGCGGGACTAGCGGGAGGAGGGAGACCCAGTACTTC. Translated: CATRSGTSGRRETQYF. This sequence joins TRBV15 and TRBJ2-5; 15 nucleotides agree with TRBD2. The germline CDR1 and CDR2 sequences are LNHNV and YYDKDF (reference sequence). The CDR3 has 16 amino acids. The V gene end was trimmed by 6 bases and the J gene end by 5 bases; junction bases not matched to a gene: 7.

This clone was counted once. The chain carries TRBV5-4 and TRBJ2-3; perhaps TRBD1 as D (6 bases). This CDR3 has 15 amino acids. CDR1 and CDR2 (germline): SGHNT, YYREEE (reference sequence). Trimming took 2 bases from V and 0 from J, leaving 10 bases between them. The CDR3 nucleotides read TGTGCCAGCAGCTTAGGGGGAACTAGCACAGATACGCAGTATTTT. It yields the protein CASSLGGTSTDTQYF.

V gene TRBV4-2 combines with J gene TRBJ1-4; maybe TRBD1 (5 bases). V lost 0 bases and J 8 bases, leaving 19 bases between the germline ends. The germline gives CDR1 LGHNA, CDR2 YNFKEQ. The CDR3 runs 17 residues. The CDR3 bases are TGTGCCAGCAGCCAAGAAGGCGGCGTGGGGCTTTGGGAAAAACTGTTTTTT. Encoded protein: CASSQEGGVGLWEKLFF.

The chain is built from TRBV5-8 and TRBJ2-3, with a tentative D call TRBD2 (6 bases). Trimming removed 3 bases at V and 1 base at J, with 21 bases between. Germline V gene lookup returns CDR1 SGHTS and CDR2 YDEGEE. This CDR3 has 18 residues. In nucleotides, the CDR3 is TGTGCCAGCAGCTCGAAACCCAACCTAGCGAAAGGCACAGATACGCAGTATTTT. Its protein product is CASSSKPNLAKGTDTQYF.

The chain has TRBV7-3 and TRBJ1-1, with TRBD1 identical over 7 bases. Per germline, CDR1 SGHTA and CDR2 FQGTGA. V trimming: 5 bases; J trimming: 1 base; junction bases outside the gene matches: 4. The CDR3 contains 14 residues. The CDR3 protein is CASSPGTANTEAFF. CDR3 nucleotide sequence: TGTGCCAGCAGCCCCGGGACAGCGAACACTGAAGCTTTCTTT. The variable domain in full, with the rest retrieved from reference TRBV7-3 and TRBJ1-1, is GAGVSQTPSNKVTEKGKYVELRCDPISGHTALYWYRQSLGQGPEFLIYFQGTGAADDSGLPNDRFFAVRPEGSVSTLKIQRTERGDSAVYLCASSPGTANTEAFFGQGTRLTVV.

CDR3 in DNA: TGTGCCAGCAGCTTAGGGGGCCAGGGAGGGGATACGCAGTATTTT. This encodes CASSLGGQGGDTQYF. The chain uses TRBV7-9 and TRBJ2-3; TRBD2 matches 7 bases. Germline values: CDR1 SEHNR, CDR2 FQNEAQ (reference sequence). With V trimmed by 1 base and J by 6 bases, 7 bases remained unmatched. CDR3 size: 15 residues.

Here the CDR3 DNA reads TGTGCCAGCAGTGGGGCTGACCACCCCTACGAGCAGTACTTC. Translating gives CASSGADHPYEQYF. The rearrangement joins TRBV6-6 to TRBJ2-7; tentatively, D is TRBD1 (5 bases). V lost 5 bases to trimming and J lost 2 bases, with 13 bases between them. Per the germline V gene, CDR1 is MNHNY and CDR2 is SVGAGI (reference sequence). The CDR3 spans 14 residues.

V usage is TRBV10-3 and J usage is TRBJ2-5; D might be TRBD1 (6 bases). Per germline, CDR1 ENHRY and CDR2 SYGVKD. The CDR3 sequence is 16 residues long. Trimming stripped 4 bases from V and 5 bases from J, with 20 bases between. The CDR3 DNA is TGTGCCATCAGTGGCGGCCCTGGGACAAGGTGGGAGACCCAGTACTTC. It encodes CAISGGPGTRWETQYF.

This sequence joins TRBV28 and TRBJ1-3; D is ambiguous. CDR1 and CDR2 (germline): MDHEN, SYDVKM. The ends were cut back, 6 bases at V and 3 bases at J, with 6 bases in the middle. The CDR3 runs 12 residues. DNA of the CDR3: TGTGCCAGCAGACCCTATGGAAACACCATATATTTT. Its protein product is CASRPYGNTIYF.